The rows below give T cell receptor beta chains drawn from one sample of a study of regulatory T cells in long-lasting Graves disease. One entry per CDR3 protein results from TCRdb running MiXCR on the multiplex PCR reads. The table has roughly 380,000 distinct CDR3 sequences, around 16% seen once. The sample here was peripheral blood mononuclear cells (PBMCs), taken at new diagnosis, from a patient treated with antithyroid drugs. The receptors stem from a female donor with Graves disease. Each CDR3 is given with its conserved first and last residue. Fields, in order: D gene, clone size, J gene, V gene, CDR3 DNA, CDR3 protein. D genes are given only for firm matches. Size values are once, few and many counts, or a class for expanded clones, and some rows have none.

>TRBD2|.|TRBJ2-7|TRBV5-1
TGCGCCAGCAGCTTGGCCGGGACTAGCGGATCCTACGAGCAGTACTTC
CASSLAGTSGSYEQYF
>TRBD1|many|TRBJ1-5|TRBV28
TGTGCCAGCAGTGTGACAGGGACTCAGCCCCAGCATTTT
CASSVTGTQPQHF
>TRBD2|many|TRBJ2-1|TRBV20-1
TGCAGTGCTAGAGTGACTAGCGGGAGTGGCTCCTACAATGAGCAGTTCTTC
CSARVTSGSGSYNEQFF
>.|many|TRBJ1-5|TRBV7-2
TGTGCCAGCAGCCCCTGGCCTGGGGCCAATCAGCCCCAGCATTTT
CASSPWPGANQPQHF
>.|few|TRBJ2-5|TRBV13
TGTGCCAGCAGCCCCCGTAGGGGGAACTGTTTCTTC
CASSPRRGNCFF
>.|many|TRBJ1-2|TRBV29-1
TGCAGCGTTGAAGATCAAGGCTATGGCTACACCTTC
CSVEDQGYGYTF
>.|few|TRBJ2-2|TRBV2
TGTGCCAGCAGTGACCCCACCGGGGAGCTGTTTTTT
CASSDPTGELFF
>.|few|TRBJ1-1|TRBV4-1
TGCGCCAGCAGCCAGTTGCGGGTAGCCACTGAAGCTTTCTTT
CASSQLRVATEAFF
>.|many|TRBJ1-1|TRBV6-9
TGTGCCAGCAGTTACGAGGAGGGGGGCGGCACTGAAGCTTTCTTT
CASSYEEGGGTEAFF
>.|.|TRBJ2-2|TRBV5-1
TGCGCCAGCAGCGAGCCGGGCGGGGAGCTGTTTTTT
CASSEPGGELFF
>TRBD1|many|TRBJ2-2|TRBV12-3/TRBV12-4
TGTGCCAGCCAGGACAGGGGGCTGGCCGGGGAGCTGTTTTTT
CASQDRGLAGELFF
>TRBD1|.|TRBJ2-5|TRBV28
TGTGCCAGCAGGGACAGGGAGACCCAGTACTTC
CASRDRETQYF
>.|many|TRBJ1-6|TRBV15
TGTGCCACCAGCAGAGCCCTCCCATTCGAGGGGAGTTCACCCCTCCACTTT
CATSRALPFEGSSPLHF
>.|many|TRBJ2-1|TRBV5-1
TGCGCCAGCGCGGGACTCCCAGACCAAGAGCAGTTCTTC
CASAGLPDQEQFF
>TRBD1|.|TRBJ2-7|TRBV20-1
TGCAGTGCTAGGGACATTCCCGGGACAGGGGGAGACGAGCAGTACTTC
CSARDIPGTGGDEQYF
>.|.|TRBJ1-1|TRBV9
TGTGCCAGCAGCGTAGACCTGCTTTTTGCTGAAGCTTTCTTT
CASSVDLLFAEAFF
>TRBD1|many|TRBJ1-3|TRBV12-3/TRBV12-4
TGTGCCAGCAGTTTTGGGACAGGGGTCTCTGGAAACACCATATATTTT
CASSFGTGVSGNTIYF
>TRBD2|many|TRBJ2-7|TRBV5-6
TGTGCCAGCAGCTTAGGGGGGGTAGCGGGAGTAATACCCTACGAGCAGTACTTC
CASSLGGVAGVIPYEQYF
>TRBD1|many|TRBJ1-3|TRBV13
TGTGCCAGCAGCGCACATTCGACAGGGGCTGGAAACACCATATATTTT
CASSAHSTGAGNTIYF
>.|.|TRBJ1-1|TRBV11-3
TGTGCCAGCAGAAGAGGGTCCGTGGGGAACACTGAAGCTTTCTTT
CASRRGSVGNTEAFF
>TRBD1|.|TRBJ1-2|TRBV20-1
TGCAGTGCTGGCTCTGGACAGGGTAATGGCTACACCTTC
CSAGSGQGNGYTF
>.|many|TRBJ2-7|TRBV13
TGTGCCAGCAGCTTAGCCTCCGAGCAGTACTTC
CASSLASEQYF
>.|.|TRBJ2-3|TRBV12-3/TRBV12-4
TGTGCCAGCAGTTTTGGGGGAGCGACAGATACGCAGTATTTT
CASSFGGATDTQYF
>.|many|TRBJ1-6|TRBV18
TGTGCCAGCTCACCAAGTAGGAATAATTCACCCCTCCACTTT
CASSPSRNNSPLHF
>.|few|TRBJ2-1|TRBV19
TGTGCCAGTAGTATTTCCAGCGGACGGACCTACAATGAGCAGTTCTTC
CASSISSGRTYNEQFF
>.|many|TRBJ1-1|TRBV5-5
TGTGCCAGCATGGAGAACACTGAAGCTTTCTTT
CASMENTEAFF